These 31 T cell receptor beta chains originate from one sample sequenced in a study of naive and memory T cell subsets. Adult healthy volunteers gave 2.5 ml peripheral blood for whole-blood RNA. For blood and skin samples, reverse transcription used TCR alpha and beta constant primers. MiXCR was run by TCRdb on the 5' RACE reads, yielding one entry per CDR3 protein. The profile shows roughly 26,000 distinct CDR3 sequences, 20% to 25% of them singletons. These receptors all stem from a female donor in good health.

V is TRBV10-2 and J is TRBJ2-3; TRBD2 matches at 9 bases. The CDR3 has 14 residues. Germline assignment: CDR1 WSHSY and CDR2 SAAADI. Germline trimming cut 7 bases from V and 3 bases from J; bases unmatched to any gene: 5. The CDR3 protein is CASKISGGTDTQYF. CDR3 DNA sequence: TGCGCCAGCAAGATCAGCGGGGGGACAGATACGCAGTATTTT.

This clonotype was seen ten or more times. The chain uses TRBV7-2 and TRBJ2-5; D unresolved. The CDR3 spans 15 residues. The germline V gene encodes CDR1 SGHTA and CDR2 FQGNSA. Trimming removed 5 bases from V and 3 bases from J, with 16 bases in between. The CDR3 spells CASSPSVATKETQYF. CDR3 nucleotides: TGTGCCAGCAGCCCATCCGTGGCCACTAAAGAGACCCAGTACTTC. The full variable domain, in which reference TRBV7-2 and TRBJ2-5 provide the parts outside the CDR3, is GAGVSQSPSNKVTEKGKDVELRCDPISGHTALYWYRQSLGQGLEFLIYFQGNSAPDKSGLPSDRFSAERTGGSVSTLTIQRTQQEDSAVYLCASSPSVATKETQYFGPGTRLLVL.

The CDR3 sequence is CASGRRVAGPADTQYF. The CDR3 nucleotides are TGTGCCAGCGGTCGGAGGGTAGCGGGGCCGGCAGATACGCAGTATTTT. V is TRBV27 and J is TRBJ2-3; 8 nucleotides agree with TRBD2. CDR3 length: 16 residues. V gave up 8 bases and J gave up 4 bases; unmatched junction bases: 14. Germline CDR1 MNHEY, CDR2 SMNVEV (reference sequence).

This clonotype occurred many times. This rearrangement joins TRBV12-3 or TRBV12-4 to TRBJ2-3; 8 bases line up with TRBD2. The length of the CDR3 is 16 residues. The V gene end was trimmed by 6 bases and the J gene end by 0 bases; junction bases not matched to a gene: 8. Written as DNA, the CDR3 is TGTGCCAGCAGCACCCGGGGGGGGACCAGCACAGATACGCAGTATTTT. Protein sequence: CASSTRGGTSTDTQYF.

In this sample, this clonotype turned up many times. The gene calls are TRBV20-1 and TRBJ2-2, with 10 bases aligning to TRBD1. V gave up 3 bases and J gave up 6 bases; unmatched junction bases: 4. Germline V gene sequence: CDR1 DFQATT, CDR2 SNEGSKA (reference sequence). The CDR3 totals 14 residues. As DNA, the CDR3 is TGCAGTGCTAGCATGACAGGGGGCTCCGGGGAGCTGTTTTTT. It translates to CSASMTGGSGELFF.

The J gene is TRBJ2-2, the V gene TRBV9; D not certain. Per germline, CDR1 SGDLS and CDR2 YYNGEE. V dropped 0 bases and J dropped 6 bases, with 3 bases sitting between them. This CDR3 region has 12 residues. This chain's CDR3 is CASSVGPGELFF. CDR3 coding DNA: TGTGCCAGCAGCGTAGGTCCCGGGGAGCTGTTTTTT. The full variable domain, in which reference TRBV9 and TRBJ2-2 provide the parts outside the CDR3, is DSGVTQTPKHLITATGQRVTLRCSPRSGDLSVYWYQQSLDQGLQFLIQYYNGEERAKGNILERFSAQQFPDLHSELNLSSLELGDSALYFCASSVGPGELFFGEGSRLTVL.

The J gene is TRBJ2-3, the V gene TRBV6-2 or TRBV6-3; possible D gene TRBD2, 7 bases. CDR1 MNHEY and CDR2 SVGEGT come from the germline V gene. The CDR3 has 15 amino acids. The V end was cut by 3 bases, the J end by 2 bases, with 12 bases between. The CDR3 bases are TGTGCCAGCAGTTATGGCGGGGGCGACACAGATACGCAGTATTTT. Its protein product is CASSYGGGDTDTQYF.

This clonotype was seen repeatedly, ten times or more. This rearrangement joins TRBV7-2 to TRBJ2-7; 9 nucleotides match TRBD1. V was clipped by 5 bases and J by 6 bases; unmatched bases: 17. Germline-derived CDR1 and CDR2 are SGHTA and FQGNSA. This CDR3 contains 17 residues. Written as DNA, the CDR3 is TGTGCCAGCAGCCCCGACAGGGGGACTTTCGGGTCTGCCGAGCAGTACTTC. It encodes CASSPDRGTFGSAEQYF.

Within the sample, this clonotype is medium-sized. The gene calls are TRBV30 and TRBJ2-3, with 8 bases matching TRBD1. CDR1 GTSNPN and CDR2 SVGIG come from the germline V gene (reference sequence). This CDR3 contains 14 residues. Losses at the gene ends were 3 bases for V and 6 bases for J; bases not matched to a gene: 8. CDR3 in amino acids: CAWRTGGSRDTQYF. CDR3 nucleotides: TGTGCCTGGAGAACAGGGGGTAGCCGGGATACGCAGTATTTT. Full variable domain (rest looked up from reference TRBV30 and TRBJ2-3): SQTIHQWPATLVQPVGSPLSLECTVEGTSNPNLYWYRQAAGRGLQLLFYSVGIGQISSEVPQNLSASRPQDRQFILSSKKLLLSDSGFYLCAWRTGGSRDTQYFGPGTRLTVL.

This clonotype has more than one count but fewer than ten. The chain recombines TRBV20-1 with TRBJ2-1; the match to TRBD2 covers 10 bases. Germline V CDR1 and CDR2: DFQATT, SNEGSKA (reference sequence). V was clipped by 7 bases and J by 4 bases; unmatched bases: 7. The CDR3 totals 14 residues. The CDR3 spells CSGAGGRDYNEQFF. The DNA of the CDR3 is TGCAGTGGAGCGGGAGGGCGGGATTACAATGAGCAGTTCTTC.

There are a few counts of this clonotype. The chain uses TRBV6-1 and TRBJ1-1; no firm D call. Germline lookup yields CDR1 MNHNS and CDR2 SASEGT. The V end was cut by 3 bases, the J end by 7 bases, with 6 bases between. The CDR3 spans 11 residues. The CDR3, as DNA: TGTGCCAGCAGTGATTTTGGTGAAGCTTTCTTT. Translated, it gives CASSDFGEAFF.

The chain links TRBV3-1 to TRBJ1-2, with D possibly TRBD1 on 6 matching bases. V was trimmed by 0 bases and J by 4 bases, leaving 12 bases between them. The CDR3 spans 15 residues. Germline-derived CDR1 and CDR2 are LGHDT and YNNKEL (reference sequence). The chain's CDR3 is CASSQDAGGAYGYTF. For the CDR3, the DNA is TGTGCCAGCAGCCAAGATGCCGGGGGGGCCTATGGCTACACCTTC.

This clonotype was counted many times. The CDR3 spells CASSALGTSLNTEAFF. The CDR3 DNA follows: TGTGCCAGCAGCGCCTTGGGCACAAGCTTGAACACTGAAGCTTTCTTT. The V call is TRBV5-6, the J call TRBJ1-1; D not certain. The CDR3 length is 16 residues. The ends were cut back, 4 bases at V and 0 bases at J, with 16 bases in the middle. Germline-derived CDR1 and CDR2 are SGHDT and YYEEEE.

This clonotype was detected many times. The DNA of the CDR3 is TGCGCCAGCAGCCTTCTAGCGGGAGGCACAGATACGCAGTATTTT. Translating it yields CASSLLAGGTDTQYF. The chain carries TRBV4-3 and TRBJ2-3; 10 nucleotides match TRBD2. The CDR3 covers 15 residues. V shed 4 bases and J 1 base; nucleotides not matched to a gene: 2. Germline-derived CDR1 and CDR2 are LGHNA and YSLEER.

This rearrangement joins TRBV7-9 to TRBJ2-7; TRBD1 is a possible D gene (5 bases). Germline V gives CDR1 SEHNR, CDR2 FQNEAQ (reference sequence). V was pared by 8 bases and J by 2 bases, with 10 bases between. This CDR3 is 12 amino acids long. Written as DNA, the CDR3 is TGTGCCAGCGCGGCAGGGCCCTACGAGCAGTACTTC. Translating gives CASAAGPYEQYF.

The CDR3 DNA follows: TGTGCCAGCAGCTTAAACCAGAAGACAGGGGGCGCCTACAATGAGCAGTTCTTC. Protein sequence: CASSLNQKTGGAYNEQFF. The rearrangement links TRBV7-9 to TRBJ2-1; 10 bases agree with TRBD1. Germline loops: CDR1 SEHNR, CDR2 FQNEAQ (reference sequence). V lost 2 bases to trimming and J lost 2 bases; unmatched junction nucleotides: 9. The CDR3 is made up of 18 amino acids.

This clonotype is judged medium-sized (0.01 to 0.1%). This chain connects TRBV14 to TRBJ2-7; D perhaps matches TRBD2 (5 bases). Germline CDR1 is SGHDN and CDR2 is FVKESK. This CDR3 is built from 14 residues. Trimming shortened V by 5 bases and J by 0 bases, and 11 bases separated the two germline ends. The CDR3 DNA follows: TGTGCCAGCAGCTTAAGTAGCGTCTCCTACGAGCAGTACTTC. This encodes CASSLSSVSYEQYF.

In its sample, this clonotype was seen many times. V and J are TRBV29-1 and TRBJ1-4; D is possibly TRBD1 (5 bases). Trimming shortened V by 8 bases and J by 4 bases, and 11 bases separated the two germline ends. The V gene's germline CDR1 is SQVTM and CDR2 ANQGSEA. This CDR3 is 12 amino acids long. In nucleotides, the CDR3 is TGCAGCATCGGCCAGGGTAATGAAAAACTGTTTTTT. It translates to CSIGQGNEKLFF.

This clonotype appeared a few times. This chain joins TRBV29-1 and TRBJ1-1; D is undetermined. The V end was cut by 7 bases, the J end by 1 base, with 7 bases between. Germline lookup yields CDR1 SQVTM and CDR2 ANQGSEA. The CDR3 runs to 11 residues. CDR3 nucleotide sequence: TGCAGCGCGGGAAGGAACACTGAAGCTTTCTTT. This gives the protein CSAGRNTEAFF.

Many counts were recorded for this clonotype. The genes are TRBV29-1 and TRBJ1-2; D not resolved. This CDR3 is 13 amino acids long. Germline lookup yields CDR1 SQVTM and CDR2 ANQGSEA. V shed 5 bases and J shed 1 base, with 11 bases lying between them. The CDR3 reads CSVRTVNNYGYTF. The CDR3 DNA is TGCAGCGTTAGGACCGTGAATAACTATGGCTACACCTTC.

The chain is built from TRBV12-3 or TRBV12-4 and TRBJ1-5, with a possible D match to TRBD1 (6 bases). The ends were cut back, 8 bases at V and 3 bases at J, with 8 bases in the middle. There are 12 residues in the CDR3. Here the CDR3 reads CASRDTNQPQHF. The CDR3, as DNA: TGTGCCAGCCGGGACACCAATCAGCCCCAGCATTTT.

This clonotype was recorded many times. V is TRBV11-2 and J is TRBJ1-5; D is unresolved. V was pared by 5 bases and J by 6 bases, with 8 bases between. Germline CDR1 and CDR2: SGHAT and FQNNGV. This CDR3 spans 12 amino acids. CDR3: CASSPVGQPQHF. CDR3 nucleotide sequence: TGTGCCAGCAGCCCCGTCGGTCAGCCCCAGCATTTT.

There are many counts of this clonotype. This rearrangement joins TRBV29-1 to TRBJ2-1; D could derive from TRBD1 or TRBD2 (5 bases each). There are 14 residues in the CDR3. The germline CDR1 and CDR2 sequences are SQVTM and ANQGSEA. The ends were cut back, 5 bases at V and 9 bases at J, with 20 bases in the middle. CDR3 nucleotide sequence: TGCAGCGTTTACCTGACGCGTAGTGGGGGTGAGCAGTTCTTC. Encoded protein: CSVYLTRSGGEQFF.

The rearrangement joins TRBV29-1 to TRBJ2-5, with 7 positions matching TRBD1. CDR1 is SQVTM and CDR2 is ANQGSEA in the germline V gene. The CDR3 extends over 12 amino acids. V lost 4 bases, J lost 5 bases, and 4 bases stayed unmatched. The CDR3 DNA sequence: TGCAGCGTTGTTTCAGGGGGTGAGACCCAGTACTTC. Its translation is CSVVSGGETQYF.

By its share, this clonotype is medium-sized. The rearrangement links TRBV4-1 to TRBJ2-3, with 12 bases fitting TRBD2. Germline V CDR1 and CDR2: MGHRA, YSYEKL. The length of the CDR3 is 16 residues. The ends lost 4 bases at V and 5 bases at J; junction bases unmatched: 7. CDR3 region: CASSRTTSGGRDTQYF. CDR3 in DNA: TGCGCCAGCAGCCGCACGACTAGCGGGGGCAGAGATACGCAGTATTTT.

This clonotype was observed many times. This chain connects TRBV29-1 to TRBJ1-1; possibly TRBD1 for D (5 bases). Germline loops: CDR1 SQVTM, CDR2 ANQGSEA. Trimming removed 8 bases from V and 4 bases from J, with 23 bases in between. The CDR3 has 15 amino acids. The CDR3 spells CSTTGRGAGGTEAFF. The CDR3 bases are TGCAGCACTACGGGTCGAGGGGCGGGGGGCACTGAAGCTTTCTTT.

This clonotype appeared a single time. V and J are TRBV29-1 and TRBJ2-4; 12 bases align to TRBD2. Trimming cost V 4 bases and J 7 bases; bases outside gene matches: 8. Per the germline V gene, CDR1 is SQVTM and CDR2 is ANQGSEA. The CDR3 has 15 residues. The CDR3 sequence: CSVGTSGEVRNIQYF. In nucleotides, the CDR3 is TGCAGCGTTGGGACTAGCGGGGAGGTCCGGAACATTCAGTACTTC.

Sample share makes this clonotype medium-sized. The chain uses TRBV6-5 and TRBJ1-1, with TRBD1 as a possible D gene (6 bases). CDR3 length: 16 amino acids. CDR1 and CDR2 (germline): MNHEY, SVGAGI. V was shortened by 4 bases and J by 1 base, with 16 bases between the two germline ends. The CDR3 nucleotides read TGTGCCAGCAGTTGGGGGTTGACAGGACAGAACACTGAAGCTTTCTTT. Translated, it gives CASSWGLTGQNTEAFF.

The genes are TRBV6-5 and TRBJ2-1; 8 bases line up with TRBD1. V dropped 8 bases and J dropped 13; count of bases not matched to a gene: 7. This CDR3 has 11 amino acids. Germline values: CDR1 MNHEY, CDR2 SVGAGI. In DNA, the CDR3 is TGTGCCAGCTCCGGACAGGGTGCTCAGTTCTTC. It encodes CASSGQGAQFF.

This clonotype was detected ten times or more. V gene TRBV5-1 combines with J gene TRBJ2-2, with a tentative D call TRBD2 (5 bases). In germline, CDR1 is SGHRS, CDR2 YFSETQ. Trimming stripped 3 bases from V and 4 bases from J, with 13 bases between. This CDR3 is 15 amino acids long. The DNA of the CDR3 is TGCGCCAGCAGCTCGGACTGGGCTATCACCGGGGAGCTGTTTTTT. Translating it yields CASSSDWAITGELFF.

The chain uses TRBV4-1 and TRBJ2-7; TRBD1 matches 11 bases. CDR3 size: 17 residues. V was pared by 0 bases and J by 3 bases, with 7 bases of the junction left unmatched. Germline CDR1 MGHRA, CDR2 YSYEKL. The CDR3, as DNA: TGCGCCAGCAGCCAAGATCCCGCCGGGACAGGGGGCTACGAGCAGTACTTC. Translation: CASSQDPAGTGGYEQYF.